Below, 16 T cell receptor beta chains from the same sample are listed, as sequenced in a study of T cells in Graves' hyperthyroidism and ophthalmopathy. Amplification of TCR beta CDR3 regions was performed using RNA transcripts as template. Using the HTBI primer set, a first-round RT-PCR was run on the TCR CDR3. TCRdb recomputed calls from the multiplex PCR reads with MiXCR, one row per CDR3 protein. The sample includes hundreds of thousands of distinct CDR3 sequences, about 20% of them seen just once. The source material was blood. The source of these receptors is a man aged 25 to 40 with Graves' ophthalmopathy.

Here the CDR3 reads CASNRRNEKLFF. CDR3 coding DNA: TGTGCCAGCAACAGAAGAAATGAAAAACTGTTTTTT. The chain has TRBV6-1 and TRBJ1-4; no clear D. Germline V gene lookup returns CDR1 MNHNS and CDR2 SASEGT. The CDR3 is made up of 12 amino acids. V was cut by 7 bases and J by 5 bases, with 8 bases left in between.

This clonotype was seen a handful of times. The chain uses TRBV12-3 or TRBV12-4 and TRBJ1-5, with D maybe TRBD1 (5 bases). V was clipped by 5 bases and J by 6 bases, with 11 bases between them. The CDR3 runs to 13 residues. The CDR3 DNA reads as TGTGCCAGCAGTCCGGGACTCACTCAGCCCCAGCATTTT. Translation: CASSPGLTQPQHF.

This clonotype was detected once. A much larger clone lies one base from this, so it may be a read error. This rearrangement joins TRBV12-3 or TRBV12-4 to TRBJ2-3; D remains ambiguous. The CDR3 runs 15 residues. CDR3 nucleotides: TGTGCCAGCGGTTTTGCACTCTCCAACACAGATACGCAGTATTTT. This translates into CASGFALSNTDTQYF.

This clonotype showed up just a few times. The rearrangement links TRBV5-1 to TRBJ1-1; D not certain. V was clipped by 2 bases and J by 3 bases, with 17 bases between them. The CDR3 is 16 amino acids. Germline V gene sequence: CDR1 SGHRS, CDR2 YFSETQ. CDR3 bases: TGCGCCAGCAGCTTACCTCAGGATCGACTCGACACTGAAGCTTTCTTT. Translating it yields CASSLPQDRLDTEAFF.

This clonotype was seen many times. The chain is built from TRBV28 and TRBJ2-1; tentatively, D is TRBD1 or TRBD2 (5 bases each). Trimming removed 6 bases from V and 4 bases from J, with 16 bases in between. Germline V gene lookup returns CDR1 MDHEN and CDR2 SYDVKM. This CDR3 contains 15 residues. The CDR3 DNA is TGTGCCAGCAGCCCCGGGGCAGCAGGGTACAATGAGCAGTTCTTC. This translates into CASSPGAAGYNEQFF.

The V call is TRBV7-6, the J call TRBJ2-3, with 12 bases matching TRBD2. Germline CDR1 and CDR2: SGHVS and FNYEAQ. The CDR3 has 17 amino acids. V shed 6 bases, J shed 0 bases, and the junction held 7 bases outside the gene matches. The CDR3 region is CASSVRTSGASTDTQYF. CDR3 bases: TGTGCCAGCAGTGTCAGGACTAGCGGGGCGAGCACAGATACGCAGTATTTT.

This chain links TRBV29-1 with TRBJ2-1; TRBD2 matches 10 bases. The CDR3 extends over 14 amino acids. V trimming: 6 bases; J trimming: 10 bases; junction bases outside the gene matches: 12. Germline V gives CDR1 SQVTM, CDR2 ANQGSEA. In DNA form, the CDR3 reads TGCAGCGTATCTCGGACTAGCGGTATTCCGGAGCAGTTCTTC. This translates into CSVSRTSGIPEQFF.

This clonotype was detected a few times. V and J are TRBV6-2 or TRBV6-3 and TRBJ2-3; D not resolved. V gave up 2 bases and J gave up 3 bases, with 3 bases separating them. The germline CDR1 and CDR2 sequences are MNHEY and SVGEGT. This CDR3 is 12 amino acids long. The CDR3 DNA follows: TGTGCCAGCAGTTACAAAACAGATACGCAGTATTTT. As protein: CASSYKTDTQYF.

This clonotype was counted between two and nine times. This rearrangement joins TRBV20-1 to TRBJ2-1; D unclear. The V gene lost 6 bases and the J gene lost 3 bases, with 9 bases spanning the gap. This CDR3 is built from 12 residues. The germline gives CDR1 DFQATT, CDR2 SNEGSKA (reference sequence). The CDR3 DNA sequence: TGCAGTGCCCTCCCGGGCTACAATGAGCAGTTCTTC. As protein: CSALPGYNEQFF.

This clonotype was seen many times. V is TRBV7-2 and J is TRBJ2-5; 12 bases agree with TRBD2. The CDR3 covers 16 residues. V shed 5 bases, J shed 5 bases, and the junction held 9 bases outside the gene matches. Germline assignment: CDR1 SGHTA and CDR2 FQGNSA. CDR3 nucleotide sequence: TGTGCCAGCAGCACCCGACTAGCGGGAGTTGGTGAGACCCAGTACTTC. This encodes CASSTRLAGVGETQYF.

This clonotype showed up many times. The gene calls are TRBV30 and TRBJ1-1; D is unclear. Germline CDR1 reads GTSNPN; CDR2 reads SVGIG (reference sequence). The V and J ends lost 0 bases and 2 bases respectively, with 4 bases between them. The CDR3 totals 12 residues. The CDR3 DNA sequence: TGTGCCTGGAGTGTACTTAACACTGAAGCTTTCTTT. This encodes CAWSVLNTEAFF.

The CDR3 sequence: CAWSVIGVGQYF. The CDR3 DNA follows: TGTGCCTGGAGTGTAATCGGAGTCGGGCAGTACTTC. V is TRBV30 and J is TRBJ2-7; D gene uncertain. V dropped 0 bases and J dropped 9 bases, with 12 bases sitting between them. The CDR3 has 12 residues. The germline V gene has CDR1 GTSNPN and CDR2 SVGIG (reference sequence). The whole variable domain, filled in from reference TRBV30 and TRBJ2-7, reads SQTIHQWPATLVQPVGSPLSLECTVEGTSNPNLYWYRQAAGRGLQLLFYSVGIGQISSEVPQNLSASRPQDRQFILSSKKLLLSDSGFYLCAWSVIGVGQYFGPGTRLTVT.

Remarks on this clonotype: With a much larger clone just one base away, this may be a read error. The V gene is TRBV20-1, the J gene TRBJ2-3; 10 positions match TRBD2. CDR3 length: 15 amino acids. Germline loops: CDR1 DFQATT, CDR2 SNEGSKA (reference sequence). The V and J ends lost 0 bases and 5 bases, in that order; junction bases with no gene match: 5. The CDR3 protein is CSARDLAGDLDTQYF. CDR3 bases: TGCAGTGCTAGAGATCTAGCGGGAGATTTAGATACGCAGTATTTT.

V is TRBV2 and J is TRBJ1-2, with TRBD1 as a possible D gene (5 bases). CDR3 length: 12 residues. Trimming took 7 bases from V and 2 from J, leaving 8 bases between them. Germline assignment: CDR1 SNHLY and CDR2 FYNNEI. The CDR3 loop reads CASNQGNYGYTF. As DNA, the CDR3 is TGTGCCAGCAATCAGGGAAACTATGGCTACACCTTC.

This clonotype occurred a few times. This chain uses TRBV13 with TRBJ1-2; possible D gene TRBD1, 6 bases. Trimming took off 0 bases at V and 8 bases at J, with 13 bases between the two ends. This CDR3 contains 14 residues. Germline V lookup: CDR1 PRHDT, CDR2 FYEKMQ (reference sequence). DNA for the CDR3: TGTGCCAGCAGCTTAGGAGGGACTCAGGGGGGCTACACCTTC. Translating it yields CASSLGGTQGGYTF.

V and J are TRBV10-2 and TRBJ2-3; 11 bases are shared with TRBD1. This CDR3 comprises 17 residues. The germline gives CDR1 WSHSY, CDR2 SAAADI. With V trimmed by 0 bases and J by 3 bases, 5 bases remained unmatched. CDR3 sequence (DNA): TGCGCCAGCAGTGAGTCCCTCCGGGACAGGGGGACAGATACGCAGTATTTT. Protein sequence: CASSESLRDRGTDTQYF.